This T cell receptor (beta chain) is from a study of T cell responses to AZD1222 COVID-19 vaccine. Study-wide results and caveats: Spike regions recognized by vaccine-associated CD4 TCRs spanned the protein, led by 160-218 and 743-854. The donor group comprised mostly white British people and more females; the analysis possibly underestimated clonal diversity. The repertoires were collected only after the peak T cell response. Nearly half of spike-specific TCRs reportedly target unmutated variant regions.

This clone showed up just once. The antigen remains undetermined. Method: immunoSEQ multiplex PCR; TCRdb's copy keeps in-frame clones and lacks some. The sample lists tens of thousands of clones, 80% to 90% occurring once. The CDR3 is 14 amino acids. V lost 4 bases and J lost 3; bases outside the gene matches: 2. Germline V gene lookup returns CDR1 LGHNA and CDR2 YNFKEQ. The receptor comes from an adult in good health. The sample in question was peripheral blood, obtained on day 0 of AZD1222 vaccination. The J gene is TRBJ2-7, the V gene TRBV4-2; 11 bases agree with TRBD2. The CDR3 bases are TGTGCCAGCAGCCGTGGGACTAGCGGCTACGAGCAGTACTTC. Amino acids: CASSRGTSGYEQYF.